The TCR beta chain under discussion was sequenced for a study of response to subunit inactivated influenza vaccine. Study-wide points: The authors suggested that few new T cells are recruited per seasonal influenza vaccination.

This clonotype was observed a few times. Its antigen is not identified. TCRdb used MiXCR to reprocess the RT-PCR reads, holding one entry per CDR3 protein. The table shows around 760,000 distinct CDR3 sequences, with around 13% occurring only once. The specimen comprised PBMCs from blood, sampled less than 15 days before vaccination. The source of this sequence is a man aged 50 or older who received an inactivated influenza vaccine.

Here the CDR3 reads CSAPGQGDGTQYF. The CDR3 DNA reads TGCAGTGCCCCGGGACAGGGCGACGGGACGCAGTATTTT. This chain links TRBV20-1 with TRBJ2-3, with 9 nucleotides matching TRBD1. Trimming at V came to 6 bases and at J to 9 bases, leaving 10 bases not matched to a gene. Germline V gives CDR1 DFQATT, CDR2 SNEGSKA (reference sequence). The CDR3 is 13 amino acids.